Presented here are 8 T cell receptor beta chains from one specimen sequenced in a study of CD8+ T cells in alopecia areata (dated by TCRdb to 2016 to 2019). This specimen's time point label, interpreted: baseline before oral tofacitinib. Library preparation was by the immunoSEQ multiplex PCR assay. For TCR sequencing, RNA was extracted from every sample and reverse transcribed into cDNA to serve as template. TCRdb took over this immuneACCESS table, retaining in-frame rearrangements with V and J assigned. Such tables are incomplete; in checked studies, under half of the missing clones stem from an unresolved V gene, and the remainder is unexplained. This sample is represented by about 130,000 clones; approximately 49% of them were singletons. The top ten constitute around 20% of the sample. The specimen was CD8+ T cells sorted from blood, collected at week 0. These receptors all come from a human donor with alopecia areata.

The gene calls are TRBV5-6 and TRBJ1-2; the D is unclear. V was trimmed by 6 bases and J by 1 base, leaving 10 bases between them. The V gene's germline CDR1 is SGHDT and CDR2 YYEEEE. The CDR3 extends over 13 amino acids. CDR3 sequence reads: CASIYAGNYGYTF. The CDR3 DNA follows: TGTGCCAGCATCTACGCGGGTAACTATGGCTACACCTTC.

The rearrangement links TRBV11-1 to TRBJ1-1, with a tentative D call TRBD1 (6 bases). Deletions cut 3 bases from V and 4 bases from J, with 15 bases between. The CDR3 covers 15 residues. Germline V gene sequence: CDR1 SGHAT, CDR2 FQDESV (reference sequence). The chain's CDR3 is CASSLDAGARTEAFF. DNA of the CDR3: TGTGCCAGCAGCTTGGACGCAGGGGCGCGCACTGAAGCTTTCTTT. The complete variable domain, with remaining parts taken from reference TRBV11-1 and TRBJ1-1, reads EAEVAQSPRYKITEKSQAVAFWCDPISGHATLYWYRQILGQGPELLVQFQDESVVDDSQLPKDRFSAERLKGVDSTLKIQPAELGDSAMYLCASSLDAGARTEAFFGQGTRLTVV.

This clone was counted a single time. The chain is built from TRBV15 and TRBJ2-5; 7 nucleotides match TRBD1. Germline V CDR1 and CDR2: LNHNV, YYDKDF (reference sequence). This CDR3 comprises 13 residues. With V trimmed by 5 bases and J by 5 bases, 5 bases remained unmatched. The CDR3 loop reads CATSGGQVETQYF. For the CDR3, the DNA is TGTGCCACCAGCGGCGGACAGGTCGAGACCCAGTACTTC.

Here the CDR3 DNA reads TGTGCCATCAGTGAGTCGTTCCGGGACCCCTACGAGCAGTACTTC. Translation gives CAISESFRDPYEQYF. The rearrangement joins TRBV10-3 to TRBJ2-7; D could derive from TRBD1 or TRBD2 (5 bases each). This CDR3 has 15 amino acids. From germline, CDR1 is ENHRY and CDR2 SYGVKD. The V end was cut by 0 bases, the J end by 2 bases, with 11 bases between.

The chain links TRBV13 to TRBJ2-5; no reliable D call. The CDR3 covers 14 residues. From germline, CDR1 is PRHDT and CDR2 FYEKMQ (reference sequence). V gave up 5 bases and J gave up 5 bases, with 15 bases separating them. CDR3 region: CASSLEGWRETQYF. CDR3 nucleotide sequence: TGTGCCAGCAGCCTAGAAGGGTGGCGGGAGACCCAGTACTTC.

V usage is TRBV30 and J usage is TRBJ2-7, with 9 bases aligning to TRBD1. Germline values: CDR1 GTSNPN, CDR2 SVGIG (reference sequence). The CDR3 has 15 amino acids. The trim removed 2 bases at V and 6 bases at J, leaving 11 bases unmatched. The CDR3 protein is CAWSLPGQGEGEQYF. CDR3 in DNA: TGTGCCTGGAGTCTTCCGGGACAGGGTGAAGGCGAGCAGTACTTC.

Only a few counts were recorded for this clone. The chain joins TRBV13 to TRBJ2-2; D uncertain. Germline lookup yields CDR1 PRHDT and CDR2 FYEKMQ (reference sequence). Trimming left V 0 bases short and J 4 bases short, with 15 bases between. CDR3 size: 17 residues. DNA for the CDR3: TGTGCCAGCAGCTTAGGCCTATCCTGGGTGGCCACCGGGGAGCTGTTTTTT. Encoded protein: CASSLGLSWVATGELFF.

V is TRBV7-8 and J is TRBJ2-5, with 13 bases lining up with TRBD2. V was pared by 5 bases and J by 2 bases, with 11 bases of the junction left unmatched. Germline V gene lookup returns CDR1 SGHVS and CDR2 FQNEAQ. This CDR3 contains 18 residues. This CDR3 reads CASSMGLAGPRGQETQYF. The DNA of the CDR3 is TGTGCCAGCAGCATGGGACTAGCGGGGCCCCGGGGGCAAGAGACCCAGTACTTC.